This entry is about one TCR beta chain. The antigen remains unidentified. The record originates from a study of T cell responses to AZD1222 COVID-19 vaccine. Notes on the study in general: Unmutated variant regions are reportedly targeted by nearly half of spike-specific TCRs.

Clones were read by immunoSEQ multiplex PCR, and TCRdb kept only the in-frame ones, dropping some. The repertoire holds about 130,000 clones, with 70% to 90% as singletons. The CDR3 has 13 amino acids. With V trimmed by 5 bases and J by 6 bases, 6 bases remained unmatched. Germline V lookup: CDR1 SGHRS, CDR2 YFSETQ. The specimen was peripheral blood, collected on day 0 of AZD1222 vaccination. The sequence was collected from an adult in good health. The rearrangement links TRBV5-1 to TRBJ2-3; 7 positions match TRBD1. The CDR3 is CASRYEQGDTQYF. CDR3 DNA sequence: TGCGCCAGCAGATACGAACAGGGGGATACGCAGTATTTT.